The 23 T cell receptor beta chains given below trace back to one sample, sequenced in a study of blood T cells in healthy people across ages. A second PCR of about 7 to 12 cycles used a sample-barcoded 5' primer and a J-beta primer mix. A single record per CDR3 protein comes from TCRdb applying MiXCR to the 5' RACE reads. The data show 600,000 to 900,000 distinct CDR3 sequences, roughly 24% seen once. The data were also submitted as part of a second study, on T cells of mothers and their children.

Sequencing input: blood. The receptors were gathered from a boy younger than 18 in good health.

A note on this clonotype: The junction and the germline gene differ at one end; a read error may be behind it. The chain combines TRBV3-1 with TRBJ2-2; possibly TRBD2 for D (6 bases). The CDR3 is 11 amino acids. The V gene's germline CDR1 is LGHDT and CDR2 YNNKEL (reference sequence). The CDR3 spells CASSHSGGLFF. The DNA for the CDR3 is TGTGCCAGCAGCCATTCCGGGGGGCTGTTTTTT. The variable domain in full, with the rest retrieved from reference TRBV3-1 and TRBJ2-2, is DTAVSQTPKYLVTQMGNDKSIKCEQNLGHDTMYWYKQDSKKFLKIMFSYNNKELIINETVPNRFSPKSPDKAHLNLHINSLELGDSAVYFCASSHSGGLFFGEGSRLTVL.

The genes are TRBV6-5 and TRBJ1-2; a weak D match, TRBD1 (5 bases). The CDR3 contains 14 residues. V was shortened by 6 bases and J by 3 bases, with 14 bases between the two germline ends. Germline CDR1 MNHEY, CDR2 SVGAGI. In DNA, the CDR3 is TGTGCCAGCAGCTTCCTGGGGGACCACTATGGCTACACCTTC. Encoded protein: CASSFLGDHYGYTF.

V usage is TRBV9 and J usage is TRBJ1-2; 7 bases fit TRBD1. Germline values: CDR1 SGDLS, CDR2 YYNGEE. V was pared by 3 bases and J by 4 bases, with 6 bases of the junction left unmatched. The CDR3 has 14 amino acids. CDR3 DNA sequence: TGTGCCAGCAGCGACTCAGACAGGGCCTATGGCTACACCTTC. This gives the protein CASSDSDRAYGYTF.

J is TRBJ2-6 and V is TRBV9; D possibly corresponds to TRBD1 (5 bases). Looked up from germline, CDR1 is SGDLS and CDR2 is YYNGEE. The V and J ends lost 3 bases and 18 bases respectively, with 13 bases between them. The CDR3 is 11 residues long. The CDR3 loop is CASSGGKTATF. The CDR3 bases are TGTGCCAGCAGCGGGGGCAAAACGGCGACTTTC.

The rearrangement joins TRBV30 to TRBJ1-5; 7 bases align to TRBD1. This CDR3 has 12 amino acids. V dropped 5 bases and J dropped 7; count of bases not matched to a gene: 5. Germline V gene sequence: CDR1 GTSNPN, CDR2 SVGIG (reference sequence). CDR3 sequence: CAWSTGRQPQHF. The CDR3 DNA follows: TGTGCCTGGTCGACAGGGAGGCAGCCCCAGCATTTT.

This clonotype has only one observation. The chain uses TRBV7-8 and TRBJ2-3; D remains unclear. V gave up 1 base and J gave up 5 bases, with 7 bases separating them. Germline V lookup: CDR1 SGHVS, CDR2 FQNEAQ. This CDR3 region has 13 residues. The CDR3 DNA follows: TGTGCCAGCAGCTTAGGTCAAGTAGATACGCAGTATTTT. Its protein is CASSLGQVDTQYF.

The chain's CDR3 is CASSTRRELYEQYF. In DNA, the CDR3 is TGTGCCAGCAGTACCCGCAGGGAACTCTACGAGCAGTACTTC. The chain combines TRBV12-3 or TRBV12-4 with TRBJ2-1, with D possibly TRBD1 on 5 matching bases. The assigned J gene may be wrong: the sequence end matches TRBJ2-7 better. This CDR3 has 14 amino acids.

V usage is TRBV10-3 and J usage is TRBJ1-2; D is uncertain. This CDR3 is 15 amino acids long. Germline V lookup: CDR1 ENHRY, CDR2 SYGVKD. The V end lost 0 bases, the J end lost 4 bases, and 12 bases lay between the germline ends. CDR3 nucleotides: TGTGCCATCAGTGAGTCCGTGGCATCCGGCTATGGCTACACCTTC. The encoded protein is CAISESVASGYGYTF.

The rearrangement links TRBV7-9 to TRBJ1-1; no reliable D call. CDR3 length equals 14 residues. Germline CDR1 reads SEHNR; CDR2 reads FQNEAQ (reference sequence). Trimming left V 6 bases short and J 7 bases short, with 18 bases between. CDR3 DNA sequence: TGTGCCAGCAGATGCGTCGGGTCAGATTGTGAAGCTTTCTTT. Its translation is CASRCVGSDCEAFF.

This clonotype occurred a few times. The rearrangement uses TRBV5-1 and TRBJ1-1, with D hard to call. The CDR3 is made up of 15 amino acids. Between the trimmed V and J ends, which lost 2 bases and 4 bases, there was a span of 15 bases. CDR1 and CDR2 (germline): SGHRS, YFSETQ. The CDR3 region is CASSFVSPRGTEAFF. The DNA for the CDR3 is TGCGCCAGCAGCTTTGTATCGCCCCGGGGCACTGAAGCTTTCTTT.

In this sample, this clonotype turned up a few times. The V call is TRBV6-4, the J call TRBJ2-3; a weak D match, TRBD1 (5 bases). V was shortened by 4 bases and J by 3 bases, with 11 bases between the two germline ends. The CDR3 runs to 14 residues. Per germline, CDR1 MRHNA and CDR2 SNTAGT. The CDR3 spells CASSAAQGTDTQYF. The CDR3 DNA follows: TGTGCCAGCAGTGCCGCCCAGGGAACAGATACGCAGTATTTT.

This clonotype was counted only a few times. The rearrangement links TRBV12-3 or TRBV12-4 to TRBJ2-3; no firm D call. V gave up 5 bases and J gave up 4 bases, with 16 bases separating them. The CDR3 length is 15 residues. The CDR3 sequence is CASSPRPGVADTQYF. CDR3 in DNA: TGTGCCAGCAGTCCCCGGCCGGGCGTCGCAGATACGCAGTATTTT.

This clonotype was seen more than once but under ten times. The chain uses TRBV12-3 or TRBV12-4 and TRBJ1-4, with a possible D match to TRBD1 (6 bases). The CDR3 extends over 14 amino acids. The V gene lost 6 bases and the J gene lost 3 bases, with 11 bases spanning the gap. CDR3 nucleotides: TGTGCCAGCAGCCGACAGGCCTCTAATGAAAAACTGTTTTTT. Protein product: CASSRQASNEKLFF.

In this sample, this clonotype turned up many times. The rearrangement links TRBV5-1 to TRBJ2-7; 9 nucleotides match TRBD1. The CDR3 is 14 residues long. Germline V lookup: CDR1 SGHRS, CDR2 YFSETQ. After removal of 2 bases from V and 0 bases from J, the junction contained 0 bases not matched to a gene. Here the CDR3 DNA reads TGCGCCAGCAGCTTACAGGGGGCCTCCTACGAGCAGTACTTC. Amino acids: CASSLQGASYEQYF.

The chain links TRBV30 to TRBJ1-4, with D possibly TRBD1 on 5 matching bases. Germline V gene data show CDR1 as GTSNPN and CDR2 as SVGIG (reference sequence). Trimming removed 1 base at V and 8 bases at J, with 8 bases between. The CDR3 runs 12 residues. The CDR3 coding sequence is TGTGCCTGGAGTGCCCGGGGCGAAAAACTGTTTTTT. It specifies CAWSARGEKLFF.

J is TRBJ2-3 and V is TRBV29-1, with 14 positions matching TRBD2. The CDR3 runs to 17 residues. The J segment lost 0 bases and the V segment lost 5 bases, leaving 7 bases of the junction unmatched. Germline lookup yields CDR1 SQVTM and CDR2 ANQGSEA. The CDR3 here is CSVSGTSGGPSTDTQYF. DNA of the CDR3: TGCAGCGTTTCCGGGACTAGCGGGGGCCCTAGCACAGATACGCAGTATTTT.

The chain is built from TRBV27 and TRBJ2-7; D is unresolved. The CDR3 consists of 14 residues. The ends were cut back, 4 bases at V and 5 bases at J, with 15 bases in the middle. CDR1 MNHEY and CDR2 SMNVEV come from the germline V gene (reference sequence). CDR3 loop: CASSCLGHLHEQYF. The DNA for the CDR3 is TGTGCCAGCAGTTGCCTAGGCCACTTACACGAGCAGTACTTC.

V is TRBV6-5 and J is TRBJ2-1; D is ambiguous. The germline CDR1 and CDR2 sequences are MNHEY and SVGAGI. The CDR3 covers 13 residues. Trimming took off 7 bases at V and 1 base at J, with 8 bases between the two ends. CDR3 in DNA: TGTGCCAGCAATAGCCCGTCCTACAATGAGCAGTTCTTC. Translated, it gives CASNSPSYNEQFF.

The rearrangement uses TRBV4-1 and TRBJ2-7; D is unresolved. The CDR3 has 14 residues. Trimming removed 1 base at V and 6 bases at J, with 13 bases between. CDR1 is MGHRA, CDR2 YSYEKL, per germline. The CDR3 sequence is CASSQGPPAAEQYF. The DNA for the CDR3 is TGCGCCAGCAGCCAAGGCCCCCCGGCGGCCGAGCAGTACTTC.

The V gene is TRBV6-5, the J gene TRBJ2-2, with D tentatively TRBD1 or TRBD2 (5 bases each). There are 17 residues in the CDR3. Germline V gene data show CDR1 as MNHEY and CDR2 as SVGAGI. The germline V and J ends were trimmed by 0 bases and 7 bases, with 18 bases remaining between them. The CDR3 region has the DNA TGTGCCAGCAGTTACTCATGGACAACCCTCAGCGGCGGGGAGCTGTTTTTT. This sequence encodes CASSYSWTTLSGGELFF.

The table lists this clonotype with many counts. The CDR3 sequence is CAWRPRGQETQYF. The DNA for the CDR3 is TGTGCCTGGAGACCCAGGGGACAAGAGACCCAGTACTTC. The chain employs TRBV30 and TRBJ2-5, with TRBD1 as a possible D gene (6 bases). CDR3 length equals 13 residues. The germline CDR1 and CDR2 sequences are GTSNPN and SVGIG (reference sequence). Trimming cost V 3 bases and J 2 bases, with 10 bases left between them.

This chain links TRBV5-1 with TRBJ1-5; TRBD1 matches 10 bases. Germline loops: CDR1 SGHRS, CDR2 YFSETQ. The CDR3 is 14 amino acids. V lost 4 bases, J lost 5 bases, and 3 bases stayed unmatched. Written as DNA, the CDR3 is TGCGCCAGCAGCCCTGGGACAGGGGATCAGCCCCAGCATTTT. It specifies CASSPGTGDQPQHF. The whole variable domain, remainder taken from reference TRBV5-1 and TRBJ1-5, is KAGVTQTPRYLIKTRGQQVTLSCSPISGHRSVSWYQQTPGQGLQFLFEYFSETQRNKGNFPGRFSGRQFSNSRSEMNVSTLELGDSALYLCASSPGTGDQPQHFGDGTRLSIL.

This clonotype was observed a handful of times. The rearrangement links TRBV3-1 to TRBJ2-3; the match to TRBD2 covers 8 bases. In germline, CDR1 is LGHDT, CDR2 YNNKEL (reference sequence). Germline trimming cut 3 bases from V and 1 base from J; bases unmatched to any gene: 3. The length of the CDR3 is 15 residues. The CDR3 loop reads CASSQFSGGTDTQYF. The CDR3 DNA follows: TGTGCCAGCAGCCAGTTTAGCGGGGGCACAGATACGCAGTATTTT.